Following are 12 T cell receptor beta chains from one sample sequenced in a study of T cell changes during pregnancy in multiple sclerosis. Only in-frame clones appear in the TCRdb table, and some are missing; sequencing was by immunoSEQ multiplex PCR. This table holds 55,000 to 75,000 clones, around 92% found once. The source was peripheral blood, collected in the third trimester of pregnancy. The receptors shown here come from a female donor in good health, enrolled as a control in a pregnancy study.

The gene calls are TRBV5-1 and TRBJ2-2; D call uncertain. This CDR3 region has 13 residues. The germline V gene encodes CDR1 SGHRS and CDR2 YFSETQ. The germline V and J ends were trimmed by 4 bases and 1 base, with 5 bases remaining between them. CDR3 in amino acids: CASSPQNTGELFF. The CDR3 region has the DNA TGCGCCAGCAGCCCCCAGAACACCGGGGAGCTGTTTTTT.

This clone appeared once. The rearrangement joins TRBV4-1 to TRBJ1-2, with 8 bases aligning to TRBD1. Germline V gives CDR1 MGHRA, CDR2 YSYEKL. This CDR3 contains 18 residues. V dropped 3 bases and J dropped 6; count of bases not matched to a gene: 18. The CDR3 loop is CASSQPGQGKGFKHGYTF. Here the CDR3 DNA reads TGCGCCAGCAGCCAGCCCGGACAGGGAAAGGGATTTAAGCATGGCTACACCTTC.

The chain combines TRBV18 with TRBJ2-5, with D perhaps TRBD1 (5 bases). V was pared by 4 bases and J by 5 bases, with 17 bases between. CDR3 length: 15 amino acids. The germline V gene has CDR1 KGHSH and CDR2 LQKENI. Written as DNA, the CDR3 is TGTGCCAGCTCACAGCTTGGGGCCTCCGGGGAGACCCAGTACTTC. It is translated as CASSQLGASGETQYF.

This chain joins TRBV20-1 and TRBJ1-2, with D hard to call. Trimming removed 5 bases from V and 8 bases from J, with 12 bases in between. Germline CDR1 is DFQATT and CDR2 is SNEGSKA (reference sequence). The CDR3 has 11 residues. As DNA, the CDR3 is TGCAGTGCTTGGGCCGGCGGGGGCTACACCTTC. Translating gives CSAWAGGGYTF.

The chain employs TRBV10-3 and TRBJ2-1; 8 bases fit TRBD1. The ends lost 6 bases at V and 7 bases at J; junction bases unmatched: 8. In germline, CDR1 is ENHRY, CDR2 SYGVKD. CDR3 length: 14 amino acids. CDR3 DNA: TGTGCCATCAGAACAGGGGGGTTTGTAAATGAGCAGTTCTTC. This codes for CAIRTGGFVNEQFF.

This sequence joins TRBV5-1 and TRBJ2-2; D is possibly TRBD1 (5 bases). The V end was cut by 2 bases, the J end by 0 bases, with 8 bases between. Germline V gene lookup returns CDR1 SGHRS and CDR2 YFSETQ. CDR3 length equals 15 residues. CDR3 DNA: TGCGCCAGCAGCTTCCGGACAACGAACACCGGGGAGCTGTTTTTT. This gives the protein CASSFRTTNTGELFF.

The chain joins TRBV28 to TRBJ2-7; D remains ambiguous. Germline CDR1 and CDR2: MDHEN and SYDVKM. V lost 5 bases and J 0 bases, leaving 14 bases between the germline ends. CDR3 length: 15 amino acids. The CDR3 reads CASSPPVLGSYEQYF. CDR3 sequence (DNA): TGTGCCAGCAGTCCTCCGGTCCTCGGCTCCTACGAGCAGTACTTC.

V and J are TRBV19 and TRBJ1-2, with D perhaps matching TRBD1 (6 bases). CDR3 size: 18 residues. Germline values: CDR1 LNHDA, CDR2 SQIVND (reference sequence). Trimming removed 2 bases at V and 1 base at J, with 20 bases between. The CDR3 DNA sequence: TGTGCCAGTAGTATACGGGGTGGGGGCGATTCTATTAACTATGGCTACACCTTC. Translation gives CASSIRGGGDSINYGYTF.

This clone occurred once. The chain carries TRBV7-6 and TRBJ2-5; D is ambiguous. CDR1 SGHVS and CDR2 FNYEAQ come from the germline V gene. The CDR3 loop spans 15 amino acids. Trimming shortened V by 2 bases and J by 1 base, and 11 bases separated the two germline ends. CDR3 bases: TGTGCCAGCAGCTTACGAGGAGACCTCCAAGAGACCCAGTACTTC. Translating gives CASSLRGDLQETQYF.

CDR3 loop: CASSGISYNEQFF. The CDR3 coding sequence is TGTGCCAGCAGCGGGATCTCCTACAATGAGCAGTTCTTC. The gene calls are TRBV28 and TRBJ2-1; D is perhaps TRBD2 (5 bases). The CDR3 runs to 13 residues. Germline CDR1 MDHEN, CDR2 SYDVKM. Trimming took off 6 bases at V and 0 bases at J, with 6 bases between the two ends.

V and J are TRBV5-1 and TRBJ1-3; perhaps TRBD1 as D (5 bases). The CDR3 extends over 13 amino acids. CDR1 and CDR2 from the germline V gene are SGHRS and YFSETQ. The V end was cut by 0 bases, the J end by 9 bases, with 10 bases between. This chain's CDR3 is CASSLESTATIYF. The CDR3 region has the DNA TGCGCCAGCAGCTTGGAATCGACAGCCACCATATATTTT.

This sequence joins TRBV6-4 and TRBJ2-2, with TRBD2 as a possible D gene (6 bases). The CDR3 has 14 residues. V was clipped by 3 bases and J by 4 bases, with 9 bases between them. Germline CDR1 MRHNA, CDR2 SNTAGT. CDR3 residues: CASSEGGTTGELFF. DNA of the CDR3: TGTGCCAGCAGTGAGGGGGGAACCACCGGGGAGCTGTTTTTT.